These 10 T cell receptor beta chains were all obtained from the same sample, sequenced in a study of T cell repertoires in cytomegalovirus infection. TCRdb processed the reads anew with MiXCR; each CDR3 protein has one entry. The sample includes 200,000 to 300,000 distinct CDR3 sequences, over 8% of them seen just once. Sample: PBMCs. These receptors were collected from a human donor in good health (CMV status not recorded). Some clones in this sample may be carry-over from other donors' samples.

This clonotype was recorded many times. This chain links TRBV7-2 with TRBJ2-3; TRBD2 aligns across 8 bases. The germline CDR1 and CDR2 sequences are SGHTA and FQGNSA. CDR3 length: 15 amino acids. V shed 8 bases and J 0 bases; nucleotides not matched to a gene: 7. This CDR3 reads CASFRGGASTDTQYF. The DNA of the CDR3 is TGTGCCAGCTTCCGGGGGGGGGCTAGCACAGATACGCAGTATTTT.

This clonotype came up many times. This chain uses TRBV7-9 with TRBJ1-1; D may be TRBD1 (5 bases). The CDR3 is 15 residues long. Trimming left V 8 bases short and J 5 bases short, with 21 bases between. Germline V CDR1 and CDR2: SEHNR, FQNEAQ (reference sequence). The CDR3 region has the DNA TGTGCCAGCGTGGAAGGTGGGCCTCGGGGGACTGAAGCTTTCTTT. Its protein product is CASVEGGPRGTEAFF.

Turning to this clonotype: A much larger clone sits a single nucleotide away, making a read error possible. This sequence joins TRBV19 and TRBJ2-5, with D hard to call. V lost 3 bases to trimming and J lost 4 bases, with 3 bases between them. CDR3 size: 11 residues. Germline V gives CDR1 LNHDA, CDR2 SQIVND (reference sequence). CDR3 in DNA: TGTGCCAGTAGTATGGGAGAGACCCAGTACTTC. Translating it yields CASSMGETQYF.

This clonotype was counted at least ten times. The V gene is TRBV7-2, the J gene TRBJ2-3; TRBD1 is a possible D gene (6 bases). Trimming left V 3 bases short and J 5 bases short, with 15 bases between. The CDR3 runs 15 residues. Germline values: CDR1 SGHTA, CDR2 FQGNSA. The chain's CDR3 is CASSLLQGGQDTQYF. For the CDR3, the DNA is TGTGCCAGCAGCTTGTTACAGGGCGGACAAGATACGCAGTATTTT.

The J gene is TRBJ2-7, the V gene TRBV28, with a possible D match to TRBD2 (6 bases). CDR1 and CDR2 (germline): MDHEN, SYDVKM. The CDR3 runs 16 residues. V lost 8 bases and J 2 bases, leaving 22 bases between the germline ends. CDR3 loop: CASHGGPGSGTYEQYF. The CDR3 DNA sequence: TGTGCCAGCCACGGGGGACCAGGATCCGGGACCTACGAGCAGTACTTC.

The sample holds many counts of this clonotype. The V call is TRBV7-2, the J call TRBJ1-1; possibly TRBD1 for D (5 bases). The CDR3 is 15 amino acids. Trimming stripped 0 bases from V and 1 base from J, with 9 bases between. The V gene's germline CDR1 is SGHTA and CDR2 FQGNSA. CDR3 region: CASSLAPGPNTEAFF. The CDR3 DNA follows: TGTGCCAGCAGCTTAGCCCCGGGGCCGAACACTGAAGCTTTCTTT. The variable domain in full, completed from reference TRBV7-2 and TRBJ1-1, reads GAGVSQSPSNKVTEKGKDVELRCDPISGHTALYWYRQSLGQGLEFLIYFQGNSAPDKSGLPSDRFSAERTGGSVSTLTIQRTQQEDSAVYLCASSLAPGPNTEAFFGQGTRLTVV.

This clonotype was observed a few times. This rearrangement joins TRBV20-1 to TRBJ1-5; 8 bases align to TRBD1. CDR1 and CDR2 from the germline V gene are DFQATT and SNEGSKA (reference sequence). The CDR3 has 12 residues. V lost 6 bases to trimming and J lost 8 bases; unmatched junction nucleotides: 6. In nucleotides, the CDR3 is TGCAGTGCCGGACAGGGCTCGGAGCCCCAGCATTTT. Its translation is CSAGQGSEPQHF.

This clonotype has ten or more counts. J is TRBJ2-7 and V is TRBV28; D remains unclear. Trimming pared 5 bases from V and 2 bases from J, leaving 13 bases between. This CDR3 is built from 14 residues. Germline V gene lookup returns CDR1 MDHEN and CDR2 SYDVKM. CDR3 sequence: CASSAEGPTYEQYF. Here the CDR3 DNA reads TGTGCCAGCAGTGCAGAAGGACCTACCTACGAGCAGTACTTC.

CDR3 sequence: CASSRRASWGGVHEQFF. As DNA, the CDR3 is TGTGCCAGCAGCCGCAGGGCCTCTTGGGGGGGGGTACATGAGCAGTTCTTC. This chain links TRBV7-2 with TRBJ2-1; the match to TRBD2 covers 7 bases. The CDR3 spans 17 residues. The trim removed 5 bases at V and 8 bases at J, leaving 18 bases unmatched. CDR1 SGHTA and CDR2 FQGNSA come from the germline V gene.

This clonotype appeared many times. The V call is TRBV7-2, the J call TRBJ2-1, with TRBD2 as a possible D gene (6 bases). Germline V gives CDR1 SGHTA, CDR2 FQGNSA. The CDR3 extends over 13 amino acids. V was cut by 5 bases and J by 7 bases, with 12 bases left in between. CDR3 amino acids: CASSKGLPNEQFF. CDR3 coding DNA: TGTGCCAGCAGCAAGGGACTTCCAAATGAGCAGTTCTTC.